These T cell receptor beta chains were read from a single sample in a study of Graves' ophthalmopathy and Graves' hyperthyroidism. TCRdb reprocessed the multiplex PCR reads with MiXCR, giving one entry per CDR3 protein. The sample includes approximately 480,000 distinct CDR3 sequences, roughly an eighth seen only once; the top ten take about 10%. Sequencing was done on a sample of blood. Every receptor here comes from a woman aged 25 to 39 with Graves' ophthalmopathy. Both conserved end residues are part of each CDR3. D genes are given only for firm matches. Only some rows state a clone size, as once, few, many or a class for expanded clones.

v_call	d_call	clone_size	j_call	cdr3_nt	cdr3_aa
TRBV4-1	-	few	TRBJ1-1	TGCGCCATTCCGGTCTTTAGGACTGAAGCTTTCTTT	CAIPVFRTEAFF
TRBV2	TRBD1	many	TRBJ1-3	TGTGCCAGAGGGACAGAGAGCTCTGGAAACACCATATATTTT	CARGTESSGNTIYF
TRBV6-5	TRBD1	-	TRBJ1-1	TGTGCCAGCAGTTACCAGGCGGGACAGATGAACACTGAAGCTTTCTTT	CASSYQAGQMNTEAFF
TRBV6-1	TRBD1	-	TRBJ2-7	TGTGCCAGCAGTGAAGCGATCTGGACAGGAGACTACGAGCAGTACTTC	CASSEAIWTGDYEQYF
TRBV15	TRBD1	-	TRBJ2-7	TGTGCCACCAGCAGACCTAGGGACAGGGCGGGATCCTACGAGCAGTACTTC	CATSRPRDRAGSYEQYF
TRBV5-1	-	many	TRBJ1-1	TGCGCCAGCAGCATCCGAGGAGCGTGGGAAACTCCCCCGAACACTGAAGCTTTCTTT	CASSIRGAWETPPNTEAFF
TRBV27	-	many	TRBJ2-2	TGTGCCAGCAGCCCCGGACTCATCGCGAACACCGGGGAGCTGTTTTTT	CASSPGLIANTGELFF
TRBV24-1	TRBD2	-	TRBJ2-2	TGTGCCACCAGTAGACCGGGAGGGCCGAACACCGGGGAGCTGTTTTTT	CATSRPGGPNTGELFF
TRBV7-2	-	many	TRBJ1-3	TGTGCCAGCAGCTTATCGGGCAGAAGCTCTGGAAACACCATATATTTT	CASSLSGRSSGNTIYF
TRBV12-3/TRBV12-4	TRBD1	-	TRBJ2-7	TGTGCCAGCAGTTTAACGGGACAGTACTACGAGCAGTACTTC	CASSLTGQYYEQYF
TRBV7-9	-	many	TRBJ1-3	TGTGCCAGCAGCGGCCATTTCTCTGGAAACACCATATATTTT	CASSGHFSGNTIYF
TRBV4-2	-	-	TRBJ1-5	TGTGCCAGCAGCCAAGGGCTCGTGAGTCAGCCCCAGCATTTT	CASSQGLVSQPQHF
TRBV29-1	-	many	TRBJ2-5	TGCAGCGTTGGGTCTAGGGGACAAGAGACCCAGTACTTC	CSVGSRGQETQYF
TRBV29-1	TRBD2	many	TRBJ2-2	TGCAGCGTTGAAGAGGCTAGCGGGAGGAACACCGGGGAGCTGTTTTTT	CSVEEASGRNTGELFF
TRBV15	TRBD2	-	TRBJ2-5	TGTGCCACCAGCACAATAGCGGGAGAGACCCAGTACTTC	CATSTIAGETQYF
TRBV27	-	many	TRBJ1-2	TGTGCCAGCAGTCCCCGGGGGGGAGTGCACTATGGCTACACCTTC	CASSPRGGVHYGYTF
TRBV2	-	many	TRBJ1-1	TGTGCCAGCAGTGCGGACACAACTGAAGCTTTCTTT	CASSADTTEAFF
TRBV12-3/TRBV12-4	-	-	TRBJ2-3	TGTGCCAGCAGCCCGGGACTCCCATCGCAGTATTTT	CASSPGLPSQYF
TRBV27	-	many	TRBJ1-2	TGTGCCAGCAGTCCCCCTGGGGGGAACTATGGCTACACCTTC	CASSPPGGNYGYTF
TRBV7-2	-	-	TRBJ1-1	TGTGCCAGCAGCTTACAGAACATGAACACTGAAGCTTTCTTT	CASSLQNMNTEAFF
TRBV6-1	-	many	TRBJ1-5	TGTGCCAGCAGTGGGACCGTGGGGGCAGGTCAGCCCCAGCATTTT	CASSGTVGAGQPQHF
TRBV11-3	-	many	TRBJ1-1	TGTGCCAGCAGCTTAGGCCCCCAGACAGGAGGGACTGAAGCTTTCTTT	CASSLGPQTGGTEAFF
TRBV28	TRBD1	many	TRBJ1-1	TGTGCCAGCAGTCTCTACGGGACAGGGAAAGAAGCTTTCTTT	CASSLYGTGKEAFF
TRBV5-1	-	-	TRBJ1-1	TGCGCCAGCAGCCCGGCCGGGGGAGTCACTGAAGCTTTCTTT	CASSPAGGVTEAFF
TRBV6-1	TRBD1	many	TRBJ2-7	TGTGCCAGCAGCATGGACAGGGATACGTACGAGCAGTACTTC	CASSMDRDTYEQYF
TRBV12-3/TRBV12-4	-	many	TRBJ2-2	TGTGCCAGCAGTTTAGGTGACACGGGAAAGGCCGGGGAGCTGTTTTTT	CASSLGDTGKAGELFF
TRBV6-2/TRBV6-3	-	-	TRBJ2-3	TGTGCCAGCAGTTACTCGACAGGTGCTAGCACAGATACGCAGTATTTT	CASSYSTGASTDTQYF
TRBV12-3/TRBV12-4	TRBD1	many	TRBJ2-7	TGTGCCAGCACCCCGGGACAGGGGCCGTCCTACGAGCAGTACTTC	CASTPGQGPSYEQYF
TRBV28	TRBD1	many	TRBJ2-2	TGTGCCAGCAACGCCGGGACAGTTTCCGGGGAGCTGTTTTTT	CASNAGTVSGELFF
TRBV18	-	many	TRBJ1-2	TGTGCCAGCTCACCACCCACTAGCTATGGCTACACCTTC	CASSPPTSYGYTF
TRBV6-2/TRBV6-3	-	many	TRBJ1-1	TGTGCCAGCAGGAGGGACACGAACACTGAAGCTTTCTTT	CASRRDTNTEAFF
TRBV24-1	-	many	TRBJ1-1	TGTGCCACCAGTGGCAGCCGGGAGGGGAAGGTGAACACTGAAGCTTTCTTT	CATSGSREGKVNTEAFF
TRBV2	-	many	TRBJ1-3	TGTGCCAGCAGTGACGGGCCAGCCTCTGGAAACACCATATATTTT	CASSDGPASGNTIYF
TRBV6-1	TRBD1	few	TRBJ1-5	TGTGCCAGCAGTGAGACACTAGGACAGGGAAATCAGCCCCAGCATTTT	CASSETLGQGNQPQHF
TRBV2	-	many	TRBJ2-7	TGTGCCAGCAGTGAAAGCCAGTACGAGCAGTACTTC	CASSESQYEQYF
TRBV11-2	-	few	TRBJ2-7	TGTGCCAGCAGCTTTCAGGGCCCAACCTACGAGCAGTACTTC	CASSFQGPTYEQYF
TRBV6-2/TRBV6-3	TRBD2	once	TRBJ2-7	TGTGCCAGCAGTTACGTAGCGGGATCCGAGCAGTACTTC	CASSYVAGSEQYF
TRBV7-3	-	-	TRBJ1-5	TGTGCCAGCAGCCCGGGACACCCCGGTGGGGGTCAGCCCCAGCATTTT	CASSPGHPGGGQPQHF
TRBV28	TRBD1	many	TRBJ1-1	TGTGCCAGCAGTTTGGGCCGGACAGGTGAAGCTTTCTTT	CASSLGRTGEAFF
TRBV7-2	-	many	TRBJ2-5	TGTGCCAGCAGCTTACGCCGGGAAGAGACCCAGTACTTC	CASSLRREETQYF
TRBV5-1	TRBD1	-	TRBJ1-6	TGCGCCAGCAGCGGATCGGACAGGGGTTCACCCCTCCACTTT	CASSGSDRGSPLHF
TRBV6-5	-	many	TRBJ1-2	TGTGCCAGCAGTTTCCCGGGAGGAGGCTACACCTTC	CASSFPGGGYTF